The clone carrying this T cell receptor (beta chain) has only a few counts. Its specificity is not known. The ends lost 6 bases at V and 3 bases at J; junction bases unmatched: 5. This CDR3 region has 14 residues. Germline CDR1 is SEHNR and CDR2 is FQNEAQ (reference sequence). These data are taken from a study of cytomegalovirus exposure and HLA in healthy donors. As for the study in general: Previous work identified 117 million unique TCR beta sequences from roughly 170 million T cells.

Findings of the study overall: As a later analysis showed, a missense DCLRE1C variant was linked to trimming of TCR beta V- and J-genes. The number of N-insertions in an Asian-associated ancestry cluster was reportedly below the roughly 620-donor mean in a later analysis.

PCR employed 60 Vbeta and 13 Jbeta primers. The repertoire was sequenced with immunoSEQ multiplex PCR; TCRdb's copy has only in-frame clones and lacks some. The table includes 200,000 to 250,000 clones, approximately 82% detected once. V and J are TRBV7-9 and TRBJ2-7, with 10 bases lining up with TRBD2. The sequence was obtained from a man younger than 35 in good health and CMV-seronegative. Input material: PBMCs. The chain's CDR3 is CASRPAGGSYEQYF. The CDR3 DNA is TGTGCCAGCAGACCAGCGGGAGGGAGCTACGAGCAGTACTTC. The full variable domain, completed using reference TRBV7-9 and TRBJ2-7, is DTGVSQNPRHKITKRGQNVTFRCDPISEHNRLYWYRQTLGQGPEFLTYFQNEAQLEKSRLLSDRFSAERPKGSFSTLEIQRTEQGDSAMYLCASRPAGGSYEQYFGPGTRLTVT.